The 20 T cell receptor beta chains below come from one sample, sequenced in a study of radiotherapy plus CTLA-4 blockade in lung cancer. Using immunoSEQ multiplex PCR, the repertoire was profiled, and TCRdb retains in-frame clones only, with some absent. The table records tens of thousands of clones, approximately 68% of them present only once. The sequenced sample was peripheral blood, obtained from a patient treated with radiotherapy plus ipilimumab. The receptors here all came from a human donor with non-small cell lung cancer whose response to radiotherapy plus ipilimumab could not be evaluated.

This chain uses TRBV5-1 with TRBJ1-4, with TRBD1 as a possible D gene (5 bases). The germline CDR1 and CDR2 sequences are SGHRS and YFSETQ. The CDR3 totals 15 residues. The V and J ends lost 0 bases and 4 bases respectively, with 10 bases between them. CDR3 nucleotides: TGCGCCAGCAGCTTGGCGGGACTCCTTAATGAAAAACTGTTTTTT. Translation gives CASSLAGLLNEKLFF. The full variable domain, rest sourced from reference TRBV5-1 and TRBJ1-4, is KAGVTQTPRYLIKTRGQQVTLSCSPISGHRSVSWYQQTPGQGLQFLFEYFSETQRNKGNFPGRFSGRQFSNSRSEMNVSTLELGDSALYLCASSLAGLLNEKLFFGSGTQLSVL.

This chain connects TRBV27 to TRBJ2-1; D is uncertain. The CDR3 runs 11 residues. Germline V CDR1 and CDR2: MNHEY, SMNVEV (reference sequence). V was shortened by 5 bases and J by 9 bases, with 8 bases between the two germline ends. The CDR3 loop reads CASSQVGEQFF. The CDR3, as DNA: TGTGCCAGCAGTCAGGTGGGTGAGCAGTTCTTC.

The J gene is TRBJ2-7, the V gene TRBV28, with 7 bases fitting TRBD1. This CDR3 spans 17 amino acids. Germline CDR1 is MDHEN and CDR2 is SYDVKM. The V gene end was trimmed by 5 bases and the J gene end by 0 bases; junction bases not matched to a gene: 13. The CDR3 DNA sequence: TGTGCCAGCAGTCAGGTACAGGGGCACCTAAGCTCCTACGAGCAGTACTTC. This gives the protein CASSQVQGHLSSYEQYF.

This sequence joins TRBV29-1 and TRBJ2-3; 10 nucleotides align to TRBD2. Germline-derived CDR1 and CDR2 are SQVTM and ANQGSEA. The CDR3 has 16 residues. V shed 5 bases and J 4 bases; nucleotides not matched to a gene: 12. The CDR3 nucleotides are TGCAGCGTTTCACCCAGCGGGGGGGCTGTTGCAGATACGCAGTATTTT. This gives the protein CSVSPSGGAVADTQYF.

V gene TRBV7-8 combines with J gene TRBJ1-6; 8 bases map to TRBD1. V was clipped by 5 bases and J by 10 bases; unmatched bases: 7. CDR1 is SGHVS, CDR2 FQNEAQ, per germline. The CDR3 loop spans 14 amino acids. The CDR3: CASSLRQGISPLHF. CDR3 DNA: TGTGCCAGCAGCCTTCGACAGGGGATCTCACCCCTCCACTTT.

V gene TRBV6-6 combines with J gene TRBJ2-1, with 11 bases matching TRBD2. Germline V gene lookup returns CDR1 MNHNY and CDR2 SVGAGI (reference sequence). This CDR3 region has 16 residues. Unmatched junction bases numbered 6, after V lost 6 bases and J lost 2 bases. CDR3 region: CASSPFSGGAYNEQFF. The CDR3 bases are TGTGCCAGCAGCCCCTTTAGCGGGGGGGCCTACAATGAGCAGTTCTTC.

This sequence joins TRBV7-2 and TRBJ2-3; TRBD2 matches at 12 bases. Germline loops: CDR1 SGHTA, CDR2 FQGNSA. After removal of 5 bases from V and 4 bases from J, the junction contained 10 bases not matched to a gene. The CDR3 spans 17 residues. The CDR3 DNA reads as TGTGCCAGCAGCCCCGGAACTAGCGGGGGGAGGGCAGATACGCAGTATTTT. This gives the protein CASSPGTSGGRADTQYF.

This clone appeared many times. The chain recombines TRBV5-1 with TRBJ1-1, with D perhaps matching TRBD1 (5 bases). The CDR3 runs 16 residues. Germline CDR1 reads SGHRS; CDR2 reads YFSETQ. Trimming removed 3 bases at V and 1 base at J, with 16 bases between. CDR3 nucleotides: TGCGCCAGCAGCTGGGGGGTAAAGCCTGGGAACACTGAAGCTTTCTTT. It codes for CASSWGVKPGNTEAFF.

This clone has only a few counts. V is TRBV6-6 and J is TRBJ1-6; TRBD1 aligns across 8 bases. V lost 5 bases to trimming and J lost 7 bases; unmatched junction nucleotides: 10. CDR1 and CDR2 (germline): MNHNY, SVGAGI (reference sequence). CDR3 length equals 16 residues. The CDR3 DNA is TGTGCCAGCAGTCCTCAACGGACAGGGCAGAATTCACCCCTCCACTTT. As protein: CASSPQRTGQNSPLHF.

CDR3 residues: CASSFRKLAGIYNEQFF. The CDR3 DNA is TGTGCCAGCAGCTTCAGGAAGCTAGCGGGAATCTACAATGAGCAGTTCTTC. This chain connects TRBV7-2 to TRBJ2-1; 9 positions agree with TRBD2. Germline CDR1 is SGHTA and CDR2 is FQGNSA. Trimming removed 3 bases from V and 3 bases from J; junction bases left unmatched: 9. This CDR3 comprises 17 residues.

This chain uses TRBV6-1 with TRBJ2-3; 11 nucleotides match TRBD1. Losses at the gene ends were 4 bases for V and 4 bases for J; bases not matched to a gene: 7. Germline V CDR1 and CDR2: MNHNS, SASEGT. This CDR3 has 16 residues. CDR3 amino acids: CASSVLGQGAADTQYF. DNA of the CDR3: TGTGCCAGCAGTGTCCTAGGACAGGGGGCCGCAGATACGCAGTATTTT.

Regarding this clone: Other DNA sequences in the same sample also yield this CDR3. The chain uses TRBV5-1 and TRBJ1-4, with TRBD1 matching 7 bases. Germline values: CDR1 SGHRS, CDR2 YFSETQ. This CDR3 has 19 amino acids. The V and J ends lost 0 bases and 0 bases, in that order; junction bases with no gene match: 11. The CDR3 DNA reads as TGCGCCAGCAGCTTGGATTCCAGGGGGACAGCTTCAACTAATGAAAAACTGTTTTTT. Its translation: CASSLDSRGTASTNEKLFF.

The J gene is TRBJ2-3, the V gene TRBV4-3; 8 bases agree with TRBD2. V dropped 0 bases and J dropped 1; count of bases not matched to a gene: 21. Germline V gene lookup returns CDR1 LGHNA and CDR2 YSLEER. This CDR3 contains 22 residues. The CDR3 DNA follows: TGCGCCAGCAGCCAAGAGAAGGATCTGGCTAGCGGGTCTCGTTACGGCACAGATACGCAGTATTTT. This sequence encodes CASSQEKDLASGSRYGTDTQYF.

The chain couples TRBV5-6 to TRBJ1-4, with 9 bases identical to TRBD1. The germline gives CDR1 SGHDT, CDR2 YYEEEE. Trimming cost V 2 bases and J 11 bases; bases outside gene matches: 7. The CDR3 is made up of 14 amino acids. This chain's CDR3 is CASSFLQGAEKLFF. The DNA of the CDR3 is TGTGCCAGCAGCTTCCTACAGGGGGCGGAGAAACTGTTTTTT.

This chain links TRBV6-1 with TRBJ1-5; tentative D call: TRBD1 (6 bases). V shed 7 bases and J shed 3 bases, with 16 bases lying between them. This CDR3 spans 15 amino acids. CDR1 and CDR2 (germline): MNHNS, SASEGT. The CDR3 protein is CASTEGRTDNQPQHF. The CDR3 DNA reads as TGTGCCAGCACCGAGGGAAGGACAGACAATCAGCCCCAGCATTTT.

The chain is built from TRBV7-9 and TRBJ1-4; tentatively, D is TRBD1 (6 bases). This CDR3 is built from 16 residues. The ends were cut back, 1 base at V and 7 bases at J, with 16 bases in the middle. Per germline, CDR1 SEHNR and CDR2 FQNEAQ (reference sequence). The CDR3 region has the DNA TGTGCCAGCAGCTTAGTTTCGACAGGAGGCCGTGAAAAACTGTTTTTT. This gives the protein CASSLVSTGGREKLFF. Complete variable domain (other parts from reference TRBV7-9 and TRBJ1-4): DTGVSQNPRHKITKRGQNVTFRCDPISEHNRLYWYRQTLGQGPEFLTYFQNEAQLEKSRLLSDRFSAERPKGSFSTLEIQRTEQGDSAMYLCASSLVSTGGREKLFFGSGTQLSVL.

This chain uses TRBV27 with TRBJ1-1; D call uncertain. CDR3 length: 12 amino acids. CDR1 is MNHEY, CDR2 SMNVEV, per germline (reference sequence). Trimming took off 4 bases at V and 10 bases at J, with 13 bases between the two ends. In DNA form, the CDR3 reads TGTGCCAGCAGTTCCGTCGATCGGGTAGCTTTCTTT. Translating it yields CASSSVDRVAFF.

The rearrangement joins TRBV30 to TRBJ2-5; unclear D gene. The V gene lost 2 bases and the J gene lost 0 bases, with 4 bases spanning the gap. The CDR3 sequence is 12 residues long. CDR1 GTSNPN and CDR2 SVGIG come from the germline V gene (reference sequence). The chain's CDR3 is CAWSRDQETQYF. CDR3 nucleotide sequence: TGTGCCTGGAGTCGGGACCAAGAGACCCAGTACTTC.

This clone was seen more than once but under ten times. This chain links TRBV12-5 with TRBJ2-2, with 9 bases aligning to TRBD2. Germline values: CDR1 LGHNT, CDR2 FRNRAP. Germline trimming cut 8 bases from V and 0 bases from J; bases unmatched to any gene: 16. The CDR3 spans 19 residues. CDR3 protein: CASTGVSGLARTNTGELFF. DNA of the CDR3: TGTGCTAGTACGGGTGTCTCCGGACTAGCGAGAACGAACACCGGGGAGCTGTTTTTT.

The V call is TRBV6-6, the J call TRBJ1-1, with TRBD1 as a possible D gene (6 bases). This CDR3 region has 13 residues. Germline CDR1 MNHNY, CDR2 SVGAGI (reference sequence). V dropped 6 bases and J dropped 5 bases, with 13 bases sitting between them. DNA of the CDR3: TGTGCCAGCAGGGTCCAGGGGCGGACTGAAGCTTTCTTT. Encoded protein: CASRVQGRTEAFF.